This is a list of T cell receptor beta chains from one sample in a study of T cell responses to AZD1222 COVID-19 vaccine. Using immunoSEQ multiplex PCR, the repertoire was profiled, and TCRdb retains in-frame clones only, with some absent. Of approximately 160,000 clones in the sample, around 92% were seen once. This specimen was peripheral blood, taken on day 0 of AZD1222 vaccination. These receptors originate from an adult in good health. Each CDR3 is given with its conserved first and last residue.

J | V | CDR3
TRBJ2-5 | TRBV25-1 | CATNNPLGGRRRTQYF
TRBJ1-2 | TRBV7-2 | CASSLFPGNYGYTF
TRBJ1-2 | TRBV5-4 | CASSWGEDGYTF
TRBJ1-1 | TRBV12-3/TRBV12-4 | CASSFGRNTEAFF
TRBJ1-4 | TRBV6-5 | CASSYWANSNEKLFF
TRBJ2-3 | TRBV24-1 | CATSDPGWDTQYF
TRBJ2-2 | TRBV6-5 | CASRDRGRTGELFF
TRBJ2-7 | TRBV4-1 | CASSQEGGDPAYEQYF
TRBJ1-2 | TRBV20-1 | CSAGFQGYTF
TRBJ1-5 | TRBV30 | CAWSEVQGGQPQHF
TRBJ1-2 | TRBV7-9 | CASSFGTRASYGYTF
TRBJ2-4 | TRBV25-1 | CASGSAGADIQYF
TRBJ2-3 | TRBV7-9 | CASSWGGQTSDTQYF
TRBJ1-6 | TRBV9 | CASSPTGYTSPLHF
TRBJ2-7 | TRBV18 | CASSPPAAGGMRAYF
TRBJ1-1 | TRBV2 | CASRDRGTEAFF
TRBJ1-2 | TRBV5-1 | CASREGQGAFYGYTF
TRBJ1-5 | TRBV23-1 | CASSQSIGPESNQPQHF
TRBJ1-1 | TRBV29-1 | CSVDASGMNTEAFF
TRBJ1-2 | TRBV5-6 | CASSSITGVRGYGYTF
TRBJ2-7 | TRBV4-3 | CASSQETSGGILSYEQYF
TRBJ2-5 | TRBV11-3 | CASSFGERETQYF
TRBJ2-2 | TRBV11-3 | CASSSTRLDGELFF
TRBJ1-1 | TRBV19 | CASSRGQRNTEAFF
TRBJ1-6 | TRBV28 | CASSFRRAGNSPLHF
TRBJ1-2 | TRBV19 | CASSQALMVLDYGYTF
TRBJ1-4 | TRBV30 | CAWSTSGNEKLFF
TRBJ2-7 | TRBV6-2/TRBV6-3 | CASSYREYEQYF
TRBJ2-1 | TRBV11-2 | CASSLGERDNEQFF
TRBJ2-1 | TRBV5-1 | CASSLESDNEQFF
TRBJ1-3 | TRBV21-1 | CASSKCLGRGAGNTIYF
TRBJ1-4 | TRBV30 | CACRPGGEWEKLFF
TRBJ1-2 | TRBV7-8 | CASSLITANNYGYTF
TRBJ2-1 | TRBV12-3/TRBV12-4 | CASFQGSYNEQFF
TRBJ1-2 | TRBV10-3 | CAISESGPKTFF
TRBJ1-1 | TRBV7-9 | CAIGTGEAFF
TRBJ1-6 | TRBV5-1 | CASSLQGGEYSPLHF
TRBJ2-5 | TRBV11-3 | CASSPGTSGGPYQETQYF
TRBJ2-7 | TRBV3-1/TRBV3-2 | CASSQDHASGVDTYEQYF
TRBJ1-2 | TRBV6-6 | CASSWGGQNGYTF
TRBJ2-1 | TRBV7-2 | CASALAGTGSYNEQFF
TRBJ1-1 | TRBV15 | CATSRQGLLIRGAFF
TRBJ2-3 | TRBV28 | CASSGTSDRYGEYF
TRBJ2-6 | TRBV3-1/TRBV3-2 | CASSQVGGSGANVLTF
TRBJ1-1 | TRBV18 | CASSPLDLNTEAFF
TRBJ1-6 | TRBV4-1 | CASSHVGGETLHF
TRBJ2-2 | TRBV5-1 | CASSSDRPTGELFF
TRBJ2-7 | TRBV28 | CASSPGDRFYEQYF
TRBJ1-1 | TRBV11-3 | CASSFGRDTEAFF
TRBJ2-1 | TRBV7-7 | CASSLGSGYNEQFF
TRBJ1-2 | TRBV28 | CASSPGLGYTF
TRBJ2-1 | TRBV4-1 | CASSQDPSPYNEQFF
TRBJ2-1 | TRBV5-1 | CASSPWAGGNNEQFF
TRBJ2-1 | TRBV5-8 | CASSPLWDGYNEQFF